The next 25 T cell receptor beta chains were all read from a single sample in a study of T cells in narcolepsy. TCRdb's copy holds only in-frame clones and misses some; the assay was immunoSEQ multiplex PCR. The table includes roughly 40,000 clones, approximately 85% detected once. Input material: CD45RA- memory CD4+ T cells from PBMCs. Receptors were obtained from a human donor with narcolepsy.

The chain combines TRBV6-1 with TRBJ2-1, with 7 bases lining up with TRBD2. Germline V gene data show CDR1 as MNHNS and CDR2 as SASEGT. The CDR3 has 14 amino acids. V dropped 3 bases and J dropped 2; count of bases not matched to a gene: 1. CDR3 coding DNA: TGTGCCAGCAGTGAGCTAGCGGCCTACAATGAGCAGTTCTTC. This encodes CASSELAAYNEQFF.

The chain employs TRBV6-1 and TRBJ2-1; no clear D. Germline V gene sequence: CDR1 MNHNS, CDR2 SASEGT. This CDR3 has 12 residues. The germline V and J ends were trimmed by 7 bases and 8 bases, with 12 bases remaining between them. The CDR3 DNA is TGTGCCAGCACACCCTTGAGGCATGAGCAGTTCTTC. It codes for CASTPLRHEQFF.

V gene TRBV14 combines with J gene TRBJ2-1, with D tentatively TRBD2 (6 bases). The CDR3 contains 14 residues. Germline lookup yields CDR1 SGHDN and CDR2 FVKESK. V was shortened by 4 bases and J by 3 bases, with 10 bases between the two germline ends. Written as DNA, the CDR3 is TGTGCCAGCAGCCCGGGAGCTTTCTACAATGAGCAGTTCTTC. Protein product: CASSPGAFYNEQFF.

The gene calls are TRBV7-9 and TRBJ1-1, with D maybe TRBD1 (6 bases). The CDR3 extends over 14 amino acids. Trimming cost V 4 bases and J 5 bases, with 14 bases left between them. Germline lookup yields CDR1 SEHNR and CDR2 FQNEAQ (reference sequence). CDR3 coding DNA: TGTGCCAGCAGCTCACAGGGTATTATTACTGAAGCTTTCTTT. Protein product: CASSSQGIITEAFF.

The chain is built from TRBV7-8 and TRBJ2-3; D is possibly TRBD2 (6 bases). CDR3 length equals 16 residues. CDR1 and CDR2 from the germline V gene are SGHVS and FQNEAQ. V dropped 5 bases and J dropped 1 base, with 16 bases sitting between them. CDR3 DNA sequence: TGTGCCAGCAGCCCAAGGAGGGTAGCGGGCACAGATACGCAGTATTTT. Translated, it gives CASSPRRVAGTDTQYF.

This clone is termed medium-sized (0.01 to 0.1%). This chain connects TRBV5-1 to TRBJ1-4; D might be TRBD1 (5 bases). CDR1 and CDR2 (germline): SGHRS, YFSETQ. This CDR3 spans 16 amino acids. V gave up 3 bases and J gave up 7 bases, with 19 bases separating them. In nucleotides, the CDR3 is TGCGCCAGCAGCTCGGGACCTGGTGGAGGACGTGAAAAACTGTTTTTT. Its translation: CASSSGPGGGREKLFF.

The V gene is TRBV11-2, the J gene TRBJ2-1; unclear D gene. CDR1 is SGHAT and CDR2 is FQNNGV in the germline V gene. The CDR3 covers 12 residues. The V end was cut by 5 bases, the J end by 9 bases, with 11 bases between. The CDR3 here is CASSLLWGEQFF. CDR3 nucleotide sequence: TGTGCCAGCAGCCTACTTTGGGGTGAGCAGTTCTTC.

This clone was observed a single time. This chain connects TRBV30 to TRBJ1-5, with 8 bases that match TRBD1. The V gene's germline CDR1 is GTSNPN and CDR2 SVGIG (reference sequence). J was trimmed by 2 bases and V by 2 bases; bases with no gene match: 5. The CDR3 contains 15 residues. CDR3 in amino acids: CAWSQGAGGNQPQHF. CDR3 coding DNA: TGTGCCTGGAGTCAGGGGGCCGGAGGCAATCAGCCCCAGCATTTT.

The chain links TRBV5-5 to TRBJ2-7; D remains ambiguous. CDR3 length equals 14 residues. V lost 4 bases, J lost 1 base, and 12 bases lay in between. Germline V CDR1 and CDR2: SGHKS, YYEKEE (reference sequence). The DNA for the CDR3 is TGTGCCAGCAGCCCAAGGTGGGATTCCTACGAGCAGTACTTC. Its translation: CASSPRWDSYEQYF.

The chain joins TRBV6-1 to TRBJ2-7; D perhaps matches TRBD2 (6 bases). Per the germline V gene, CDR1 is MNHNS and CDR2 is SASEGT. This CDR3 spans 15 amino acids. Trimming removed 7 bases at V and 1 base at J, with 17 bases between. Here the CDR3 reads CASNLAPGDSYEQYF. The CDR3 region has the DNA TGTGCCAGCAACCTCGCCCCGGGGGATTCCTACGAGCAGTACTTC.

The chain combines TRBV11-1 with TRBJ1-1; D is unclear. The V gene's germline CDR1 is SGHAT and CDR2 FQDESV (reference sequence). The CDR3 runs 15 residues. V lost 6 bases, J lost 1 base, and 15 bases lay in between. CDR3 loop: CASSPHEMTNTEAFF. The DNA for the CDR3 is TGTGCCAGCAGTCCCCACGAGATGACGAACACTGAAGCTTTCTTT.

The rearrangement uses TRBV7-3 and TRBJ1-2; D is undetermined. Germline V CDR1 and CDR2: SGHTA, FQGTGA. V shed 5 bases and J shed 8 bases, with 15 bases lying between them. This CDR3 comprises 13 residues. CDR3 bases: TGTGCCAGCAGCGCCAGACCTACTGGGGGCTACACCTTC. Translating gives CASSARPTGGYTF.

The chain couples TRBV2 to TRBJ1-4, with TRBD1 matching 8 bases. Trimming took 5 bases from V and 8 from J; bases not matched to a gene: 7. Looked up from germline, CDR1 is SNHLY and CDR2 is FYNNEI. The CDR3 runs 14 residues. The DNA of the CDR3 is TGTGCCAGCAGTTCACAGGGGGTAGGGGAAAAACTGTTTTTT. This encodes CASSSQGVGEKLFF. Full variable domain (missing parts from reference TRBV2 and TRBJ1-4): EPEVTQTPSHQVTQMGQEVILRCVPISNHLYFYWYRQILGQKVEFLVSFYNNEISEKSEIFDDQFSVERPDGSNFTLKIRSTKLEDSAMYFCASSSQGVGEKLFFGSGTQLSVL.

The chain joins TRBV7-8 to TRBJ2-1; 8 bases match TRBD2. Per germline, CDR1 SGHVS and CDR2 FQNEAQ. The CDR3 covers 13 residues. The J segment lost 15 bases and the V segment lost 0 bases, leaving 7 bases of the junction unmatched. CDR3 sequence reads: CASSLAVAGGGFF. The CDR3 coding sequence is TGTGCCAGCAGCTTAGCGGTTGCGGGGGGAGGGTTCTTC.

The CDR3 sequence is CASNPGTGGEKLFF. CDR3 DNA: TGTGCCAGCAACCCCGGGACAGGGGGCGAAAAACTGTTTTTT. The chain recombines TRBV7-9 with TRBJ1-4; 12 bases align to TRBD1. Germline CDR1 is SEHNR and CDR2 is FQNEAQ (reference sequence). This CDR3 comprises 14 residues. The ends lost 7 bases at V and 8 bases at J; junction bases unmatched: 5.

This chain uses TRBV5-1 with TRBJ1-2; TRBD1 aligns across 9 bases. The CDR3 runs to 14 residues. The ends lost 0 bases at V and 13 bases at J; junction bases unmatched: 10. Germline lookup yields CDR1 SGHRS and CDR2 YFSETQ. DNA of the CDR3: TGCGCCAGCAGCTTGGGGACAGGGGACATGGAGGGCACCTTC. This codes for CASSLGTGDMEGTF.

The gene calls are TRBV11-2 and TRBJ1-5; D possibly corresponds to TRBD1 (5 bases). This CDR3 is built from 17 residues. Per the germline V gene, CDR1 is SGHAT and CDR2 is FQNNGV. The germline V and J ends were trimmed by 1 base and 0 bases, with 13 bases remaining between them. CDR3 protein: CASSLVFRVDSNQPQHF. The CDR3 DNA sequence: TGTGCCAGCAGCTTAGTTTTCAGGGTTGATAGCAATCAGCCCCAGCATTTT.

V gene TRBV12-5 combines with J gene TRBJ1-1; a possible D gene is TRBD1 (6 bases). The V end was cut by 7 bases, the J end by 1 base, with 13 bases between. This CDR3 is 14 amino acids long. Per germline, CDR1 LGHNT and CDR2 FRNRAP. The CDR3 loop reads CASALGGANTEAFF. For the CDR3, the DNA is TGTGCTAGTGCTTTAGGGGGGGCGAACACTGAAGCTTTCTTT.

The V call is TRBV7-9, the J call TRBJ1-3, with 12 bases lining up with TRBD1. This CDR3 region has 19 residues. Germline V gene lookup returns CDR1 SEHNR and CDR2 FQNEAQ (reference sequence). The trim removed 3 bases at V and 4 bases at J, leaving 13 bases unmatched. The CDR3 coding sequence is TGTGCCAGCAGCTTGGTAGGGACAGGGGGCCGGGTGCCCGGAAACACCATATATTTT. This sequence encodes CASSLVGTGGRVPGNTIYF.

By sample share, this clone is medium-sized. The chain uses TRBV4-3 and TRBJ1-2; no clear D. The V gene's germline CDR1 is LGHNA and CDR2 YSLEER. The CDR3 is made up of 16 amino acids. V lost 0 bases to trimming and J lost 4 bases, with 15 bases between them. In nucleotides, the CDR3 is TGCGCCAGCAGCCAAGATGCGGGCCACCAATTCTATGGCTACACCTTC. Translation gives CASSQDAGHQFYGYTF.

The chain employs TRBV7-2 and TRBJ1-1, with 9 positions matching TRBD1. The CDR3 consists of 14 residues. From germline, CDR1 is SGHTA and CDR2 FQGNSA. J lost 7 bases, V lost 5 bases, and 8 bases had no gene match. CDR3 coding DNA: TGTGCCAGCAGCCCCAGACAGGGGGTGGATGAAGCTTTCTTT. This encodes CASSPRQGVDEAFF. Full variable domain (remainder filled in from reference TRBV7-2 and TRBJ1-1): GAGVSQSPSNKVTEKGKDVELRCDPISGHTALYWYRQSLGQGLEFLIYFQGNSAPDKSGLPSDRFSAERTGGSVSTLTIQRTQQEDSAVYLCASSPRQGVDEAFFGQGTRLTVV.

V usage is TRBV9 and J usage is TRBJ1-1, with D perhaps matching TRBD1 (6 bases). V gave up 4 bases and J gave up 1 base, with 8 bases separating them. CDR3 length: 13 amino acids. The germline V gene encodes CDR1 SGDLS and CDR2 YYNGEE. The CDR3 region has the DNA TGTGCCAGCAGCTTGGACAGGAACACTGAAGCTTTCTTT. It yields the protein CASSLDRNTEAFF.

The V and J genes are TRBV28 and TRBJ2-5; D tentatively reads TRBD1 or TRBD2 (6 bases each). The CDR3 is made up of 14 amino acids. Between the trimmed V and J ends, which lost 5 bases and 7 bases, there was a span of 17 bases. Germline loops: CDR1 MDHEN, CDR2 SYDVKM. The CDR3 loop reads CASSPSPRGGTQYF. CDR3 nucleotide sequence: TGTGCCAGCAGTCCGTCCCCCAGGGGAGGGACCCAGTACTTC.

The chain employs TRBV7-2 and TRBJ1-1; D may be TRBD1 (5 bases). From germline, CDR1 is SGHTA and CDR2 FQGNSA. The CDR3 runs 14 residues. V was pared by 5 bases and J by 7 bases, with 17 bases between. CDR3 in amino acids: CASSAYHGGGEAFF. The DNA for the CDR3 is TGTGCCAGCAGCGCCTACCATGGGGGGGGTGAAGCTTTCTTT.

V gene TRBV19 combines with J gene TRBJ1-2, with TRBD1 as a possible D gene (6 bases). This CDR3 is 18 amino acids long. The V end was cut by 5 bases, the J end by 0 bases, with 22 bases between. The germline gives CDR1 LNHDA, CDR2 SQIVND (reference sequence). The CDR3 DNA sequence: TGTGCCAGTAGTCCCGATTACGGGGGGCAGGGGACTAACTATGGCTACACCTTC. This sequence encodes CASSPDYGGQGTNYGYTF.